The subject of this entry is one T cell receptor (beta chain). This receptor's antigen is unknown. Base qualities are not at hand, and no much larger clone is one base apart. At diagnosis, peripheral blood, uninvolved tumor-adjacent lung and tumor were collected and stored as a combination of fresh-frozen and FFPE material. For TCR repertoire profiling, blood samples were analyzed as peripheral blood mononuclear cells. The germline V gene specifies SNHLY as CDR1 and FYNNEI as CDR2. The CDR3 runs 15 amino acids, cysteine and phenylalanine included. Kept here is only the CDR3 DNA, which spans 45 bases and is read in frame from base 1. Trimming at the junction amounts to 2 bases on V and 3 bases on J, and the germline ends lie 11 bases apart. TCR beta CDR3 regions were sequenced from DNA using the immunoSEQ Assay. The published analysis was carried out like this. T cell density was computed as TCR beta template counts normalized to usable DNA estimated by amplifying housekeeping genes. Richness was estimated using the preseqR package, with extrapolation to 400,000 templates for PBMC samples and to 120,000 templates for tissue samples. Clonality was defined as one minus Pielou's evenness. To identify tissue-enriched TCRs, differential abundance testing was run on productive amino-acid clonotypes with a minimum total count of 5 and an alpha of 0.1. Repertoire overlap between compartments was quantified with the Jaccard Index and Morisita Overlap Index. GLIPH grouped TCR beta CDR3s together with public tetramer-defined viral CDR3s, and a viral motif had to include at least three viral sequences and also show V-gene enrichment. In its TCRdb copy, this immuneACCESS table keeps in-frame sequences only and misses some clones. Where compared with another copy, unresolved V genes explain less than half of these, and the others have no known cause. Clonal size and the V and J genes are those of that table, whereas D and trimming came from the DNA. For this sample the table gives tens of thousands of clones, of which 88% were detected only once. The ten largest clones take up approximately 6.1% of the sample.

This entry belongs to a study of T cells in localized non-small cell lung cancer (dated by TCRdb to 2018 to 2020). Some background on the complete study: The study examined T cell repertoires in a few hundred patients with early-stage NSCLC and compared tumors with uninvolved tumor-adjacent lungs. Of the NSCLC patients, 120 to 150 were male and about a hundred were female, and the mean age was about 69 years. The cohort consisted of 236 treatment-naive NSCLC patients whose localized lung tumors had been resected. Results the study describes overall, beyond this receptor: Because of the exploratory design, TCR variables were selected using unadjusted p-values without false-discovery rate correction. A median of roughly 60 of the top 100 tumor clones were detected in paired uninvolved adjacent lung, and approximately 28 of these tumor clones were also found among the top 100 clones of the paired uninvolved adjacent lung. The highest T cell clonality was observed in uninvolved tumor-adjacent lung, where clonality exceeded that of tumor, suggesting that antigenic responses were more focused in uninvolved tumor-adjacent lung. Higher T cell density in blood was associated with longer overall survival, whereas higher clonality in adjacent lung was associated with shorter survival. Because multi-region tumor sequencing was not performed, intratumor heterogeneity could not be ruled out.

Specimen: PBMCs, collected before any cancer treatment. The chain couples TRBV2 to TRBJ2-1, with the D segment identity uncertain. The TCR comes from a man aged 40-75 years with stage II lung adenocarcinoma. At the DNA level, the sequence is TGTGCCAGCAGTGAACCCCAGCCCGGCTACAATGAGCAGTTCTTC. Its protein product is CASSEPQPGYNEQFF.